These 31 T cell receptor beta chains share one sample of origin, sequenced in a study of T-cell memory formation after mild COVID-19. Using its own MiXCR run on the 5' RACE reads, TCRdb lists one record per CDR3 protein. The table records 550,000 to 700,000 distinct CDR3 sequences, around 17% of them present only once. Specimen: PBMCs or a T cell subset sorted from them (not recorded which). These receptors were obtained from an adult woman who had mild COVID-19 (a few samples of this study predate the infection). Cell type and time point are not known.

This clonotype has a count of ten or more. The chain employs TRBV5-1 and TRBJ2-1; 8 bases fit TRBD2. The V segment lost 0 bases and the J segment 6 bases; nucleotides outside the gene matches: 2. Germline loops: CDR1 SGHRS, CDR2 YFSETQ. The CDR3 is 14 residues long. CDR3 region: CASSLAGGPNEQFF. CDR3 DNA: TGCGCCAGCAGCTTGGCGGGAGGGCCCAATGAGCAGTTCTTC.

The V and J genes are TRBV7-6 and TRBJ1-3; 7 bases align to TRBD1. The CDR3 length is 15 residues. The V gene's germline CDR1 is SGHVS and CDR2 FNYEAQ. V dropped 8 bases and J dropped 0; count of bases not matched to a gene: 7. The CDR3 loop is CASGYRGSSGNTIYF. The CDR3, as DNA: TGTGCCAGCGGCTACAGGGGTTCCTCTGGAAACACCATATATTTT.

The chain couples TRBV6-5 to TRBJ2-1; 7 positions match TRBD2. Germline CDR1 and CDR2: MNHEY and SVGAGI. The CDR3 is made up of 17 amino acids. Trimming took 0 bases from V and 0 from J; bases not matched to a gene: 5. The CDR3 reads CASSYSTGGSSYNEQFF. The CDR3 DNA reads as TGTGCCAGCAGTTACTCGACCGGGGGGAGCTCCTACAATGAGCAGTTCTTC.

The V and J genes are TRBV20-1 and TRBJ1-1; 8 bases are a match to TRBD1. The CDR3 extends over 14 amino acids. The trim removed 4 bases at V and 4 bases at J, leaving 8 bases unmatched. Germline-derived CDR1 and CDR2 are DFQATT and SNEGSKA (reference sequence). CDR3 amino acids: CSATLGQAFTEAFF. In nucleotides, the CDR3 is TGCAGTGCTACCCTGGGACAGGCGTTCACTGAAGCTTTCTTT.

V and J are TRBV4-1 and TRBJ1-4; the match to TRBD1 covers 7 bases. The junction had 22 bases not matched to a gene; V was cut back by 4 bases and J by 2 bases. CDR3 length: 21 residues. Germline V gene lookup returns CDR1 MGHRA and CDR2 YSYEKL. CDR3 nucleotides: TGCGCCAGCAGCCCGTTGGGTCTAAGACAGGGACGAGGACGCACTAATGAAAAACTGTTTTTT. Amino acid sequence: CASSPLGLRQGRGRTNEKLFF.

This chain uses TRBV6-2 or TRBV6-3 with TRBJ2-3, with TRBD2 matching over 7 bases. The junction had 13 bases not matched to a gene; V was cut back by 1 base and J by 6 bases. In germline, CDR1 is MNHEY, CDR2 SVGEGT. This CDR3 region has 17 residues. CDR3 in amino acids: CASSYWVRERGPDTQYF. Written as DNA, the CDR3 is TGTGCCAGCAGTTACTGGGTGCGGGAGAGGGGACCGGATACGCAGTATTTT.

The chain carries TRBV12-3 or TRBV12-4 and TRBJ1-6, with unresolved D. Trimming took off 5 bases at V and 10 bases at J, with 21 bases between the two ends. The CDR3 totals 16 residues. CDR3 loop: CASSPTPLVAGSPLHF. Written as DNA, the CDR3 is TGTGCCAGCAGTCCGACCCCTCTGGTGGCGGGGTCACCCCTCCACTTT.

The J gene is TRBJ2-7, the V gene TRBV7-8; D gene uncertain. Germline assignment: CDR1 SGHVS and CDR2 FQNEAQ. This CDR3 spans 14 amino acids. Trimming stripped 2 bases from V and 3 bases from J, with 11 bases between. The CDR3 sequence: CASSLQDPFYEQYF. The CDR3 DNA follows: TGTGCCAGCAGCTTACAGGACCCCTTCTACGAGCAGTACTTC.

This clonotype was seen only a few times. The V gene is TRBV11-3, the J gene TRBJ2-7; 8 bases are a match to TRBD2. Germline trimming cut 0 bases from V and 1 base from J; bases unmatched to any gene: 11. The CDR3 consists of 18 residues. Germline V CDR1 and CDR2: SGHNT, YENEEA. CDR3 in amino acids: CASSLDRGGGSPSYEQYF. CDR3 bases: TGTGCCAGCAGCTTAGATCGGGGGGGTGGTAGCCCTTCCTACGAGCAGTACTTC.

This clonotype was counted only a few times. CDR3 nucleotide sequence: TGCAGTGCTAGCCTAGCCGACTCCTACAATGAGCAGTTCTTC. Its protein is CSASLADSYNEQFF. This chain links TRBV20-1 with TRBJ2-1, with D maybe TRBD2 (5 bases). Trimming took off 3 bases at V and 0 bases at J, with 9 bases between the two ends. Germline values: CDR1 DFQATT, CDR2 SNEGSKA (reference sequence). This CDR3 has 14 amino acids.

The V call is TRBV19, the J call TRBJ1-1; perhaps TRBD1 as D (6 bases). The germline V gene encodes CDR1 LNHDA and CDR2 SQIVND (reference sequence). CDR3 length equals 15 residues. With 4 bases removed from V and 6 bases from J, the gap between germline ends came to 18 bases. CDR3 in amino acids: CASSTRGGGGSEAFF. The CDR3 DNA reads TGTGCCAGTAGTACTCGAGGGGGAGGTGGGTCTGAAGCTTTCTTT.

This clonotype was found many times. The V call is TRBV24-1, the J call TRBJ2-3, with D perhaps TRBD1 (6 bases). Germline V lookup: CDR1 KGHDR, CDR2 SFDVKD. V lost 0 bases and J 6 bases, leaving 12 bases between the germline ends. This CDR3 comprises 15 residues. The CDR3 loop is CATSDLGTREDTQYF. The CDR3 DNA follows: TGTGCCACCAGTGATTTGGGGACAAGGGAGGATACGCAGTATTTT.

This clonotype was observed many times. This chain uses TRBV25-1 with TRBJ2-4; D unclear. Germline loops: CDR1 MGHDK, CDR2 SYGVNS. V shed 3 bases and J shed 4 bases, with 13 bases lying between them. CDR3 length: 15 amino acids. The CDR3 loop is CASSEGSVSKNIQYF. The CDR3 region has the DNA TGTGCCAGCAGTGAGGGTTCGGTTTCGAAAAACATTCAGTACTTC.

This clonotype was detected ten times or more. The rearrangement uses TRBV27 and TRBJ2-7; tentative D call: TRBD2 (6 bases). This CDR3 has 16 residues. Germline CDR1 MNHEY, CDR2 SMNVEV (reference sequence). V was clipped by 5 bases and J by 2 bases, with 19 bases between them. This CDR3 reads CASSPIPGAQTYEQYF. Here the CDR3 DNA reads TGTGCCAGCAGTCCGATTCCGGGAGCGCAGACCTACGAGCAGTACTTC.

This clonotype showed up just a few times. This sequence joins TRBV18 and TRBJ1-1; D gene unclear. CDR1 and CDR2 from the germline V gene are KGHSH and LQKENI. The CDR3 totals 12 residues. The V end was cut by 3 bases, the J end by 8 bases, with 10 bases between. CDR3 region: CASSPRAGEAFF. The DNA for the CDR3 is TGTGCCAGCTCACCGAGGGCCGGGGAAGCTTTCTTT.

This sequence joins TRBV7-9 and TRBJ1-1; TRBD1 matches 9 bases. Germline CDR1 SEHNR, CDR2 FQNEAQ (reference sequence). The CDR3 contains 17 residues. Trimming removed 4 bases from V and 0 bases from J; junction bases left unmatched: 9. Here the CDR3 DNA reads TGTGCCAGCAGCTCAAGGCCGGGGACAGGGATGAACACTGAAGCTTTCTTT. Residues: CASSSRPGTGMNTEAFF.

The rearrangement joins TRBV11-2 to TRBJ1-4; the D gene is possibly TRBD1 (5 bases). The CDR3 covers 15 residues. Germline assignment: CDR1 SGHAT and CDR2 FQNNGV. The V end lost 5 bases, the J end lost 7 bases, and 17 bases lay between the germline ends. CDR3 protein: CASSIPPAGTEKLFF. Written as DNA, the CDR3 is TGTGCCAGCAGCATCCCACCCGCCGGGACTGAAAAACTGTTTTTT.

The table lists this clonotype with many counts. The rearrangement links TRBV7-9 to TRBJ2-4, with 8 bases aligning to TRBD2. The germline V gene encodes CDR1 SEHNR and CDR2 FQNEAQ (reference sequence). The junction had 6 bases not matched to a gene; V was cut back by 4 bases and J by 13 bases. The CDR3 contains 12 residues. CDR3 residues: CASSYDLAGQYF. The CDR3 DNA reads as TGTGCCAGCAGCTATGATTTAGCGGGGCAGTACTTC.

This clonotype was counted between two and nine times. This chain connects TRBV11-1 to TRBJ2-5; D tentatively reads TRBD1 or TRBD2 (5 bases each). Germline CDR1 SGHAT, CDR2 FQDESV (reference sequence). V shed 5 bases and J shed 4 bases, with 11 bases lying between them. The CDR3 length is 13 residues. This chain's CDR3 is CASSRDAPETQYF. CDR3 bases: TGTGCCAGCAGCCGGGACGCCCCAGAGACCCAGTACTTC.

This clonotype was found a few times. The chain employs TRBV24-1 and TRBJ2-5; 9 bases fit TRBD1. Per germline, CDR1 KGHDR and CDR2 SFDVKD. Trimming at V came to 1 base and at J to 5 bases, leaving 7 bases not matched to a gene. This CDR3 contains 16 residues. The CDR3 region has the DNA TGTGCCACCAGTGATTTCCGGGACAGGGATCTTGAGACCCAGTACTTC. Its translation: CATSDFRDRDLETQYF.

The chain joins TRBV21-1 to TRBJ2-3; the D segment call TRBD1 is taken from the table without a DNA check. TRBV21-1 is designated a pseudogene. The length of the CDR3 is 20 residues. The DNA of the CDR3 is TGTGCCAGCAGCAAAGTTGGGAGGGGGCCAACCCAAGGAAACACAGATACGCAGTATTTT. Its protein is CASSKVGRGPTQGNTDTQYF.

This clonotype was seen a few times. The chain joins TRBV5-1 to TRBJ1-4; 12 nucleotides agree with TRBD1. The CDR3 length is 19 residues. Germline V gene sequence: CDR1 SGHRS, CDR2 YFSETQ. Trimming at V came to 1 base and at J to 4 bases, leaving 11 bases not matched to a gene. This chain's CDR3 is CASSLFPGQGAIFNEKLFF. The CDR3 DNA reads TGCGCCAGCAGCTTGTTCCCGGGACAGGGGGCGATCTTTAATGAAAAACTGTTTTTT.

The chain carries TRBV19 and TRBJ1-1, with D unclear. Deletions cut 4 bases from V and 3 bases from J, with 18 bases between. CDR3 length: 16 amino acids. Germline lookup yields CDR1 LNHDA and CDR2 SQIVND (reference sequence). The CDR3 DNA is TGTGCCAGTAGTACCGTCCAGTTTCTGGCATACACTGAAGCTTTCTTT. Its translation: CASSTVQFLAYTEAFF.

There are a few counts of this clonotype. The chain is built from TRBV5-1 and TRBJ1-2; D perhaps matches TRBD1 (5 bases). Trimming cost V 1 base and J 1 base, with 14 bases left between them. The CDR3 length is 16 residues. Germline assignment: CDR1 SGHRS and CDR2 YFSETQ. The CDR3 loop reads CASSLILSGNNYGYTF. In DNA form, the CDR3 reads TGCGCCAGCAGCTTGATCTTGTCAGGGAATAACTATGGCTACACCTTC.

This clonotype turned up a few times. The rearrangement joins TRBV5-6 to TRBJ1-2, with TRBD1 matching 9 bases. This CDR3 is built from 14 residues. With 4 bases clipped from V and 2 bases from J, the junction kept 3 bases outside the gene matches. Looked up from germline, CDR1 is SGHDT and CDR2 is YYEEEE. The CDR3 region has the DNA TGTGCCAGCAGCACCGGACAGGGGAACTATGGCTACACCTTC. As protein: CASSTGQGNYGYTF.

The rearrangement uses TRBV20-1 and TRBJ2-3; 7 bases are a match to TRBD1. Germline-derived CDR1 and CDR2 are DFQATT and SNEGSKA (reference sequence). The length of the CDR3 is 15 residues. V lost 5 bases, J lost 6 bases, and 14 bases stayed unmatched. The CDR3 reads CSAPDRQGVGDTQYF. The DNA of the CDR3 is TGCAGTGCTCCGGACAGGCAAGGAGTGGGGGATACGCAGTATTTT.

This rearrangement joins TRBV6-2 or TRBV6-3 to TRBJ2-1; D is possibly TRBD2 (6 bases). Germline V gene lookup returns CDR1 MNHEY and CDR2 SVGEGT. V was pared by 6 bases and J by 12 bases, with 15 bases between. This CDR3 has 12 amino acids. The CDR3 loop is CASSSPGVGQFF. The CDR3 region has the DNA TGTGCCAGCAGCTCCCCGGGGGTGGGGCAGTTCTTC.

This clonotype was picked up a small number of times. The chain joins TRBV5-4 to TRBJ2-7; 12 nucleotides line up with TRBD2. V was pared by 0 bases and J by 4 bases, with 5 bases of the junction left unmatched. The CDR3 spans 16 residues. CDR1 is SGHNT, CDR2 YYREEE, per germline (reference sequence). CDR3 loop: CASSLGLAGARYEQYF. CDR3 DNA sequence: TGTGCCAGCAGCTTGGGACTAGCGGGAGCTAGATACGAGCAGTACTTC.

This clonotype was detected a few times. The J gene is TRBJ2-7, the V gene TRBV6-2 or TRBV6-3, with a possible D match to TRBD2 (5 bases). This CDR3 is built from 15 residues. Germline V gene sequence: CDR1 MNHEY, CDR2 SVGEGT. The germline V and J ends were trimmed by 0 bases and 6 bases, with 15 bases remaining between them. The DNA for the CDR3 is TGTGCCAGCAGTTACTCTGCCGGTTCCGCGGGCGAGCAGTACTTC. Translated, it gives CASSYSAGSAGEQYF.

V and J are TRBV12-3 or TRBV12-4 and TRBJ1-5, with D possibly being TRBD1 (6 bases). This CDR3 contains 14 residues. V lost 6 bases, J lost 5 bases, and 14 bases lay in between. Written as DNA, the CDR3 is TGTGCCAGCAGCCCGGACAGCTCTTATCAGCCCCAGCATTTT. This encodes CASSPDSSYQPQHF.

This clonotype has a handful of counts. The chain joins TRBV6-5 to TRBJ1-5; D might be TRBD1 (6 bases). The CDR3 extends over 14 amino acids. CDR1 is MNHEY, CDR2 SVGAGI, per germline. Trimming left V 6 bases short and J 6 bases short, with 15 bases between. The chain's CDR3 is CASSKQGGGQPQHF. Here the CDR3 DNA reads TGTGCCAGCAGCAAACAGGGAGGCGGTCAGCCCCAGCATTTT.